This TCR beta chain was observed in a study of T-cell memory formation after mild COVID-19. Study-wide context: Clusters were largely donor specific.

Study-wide points: Clones shrinking between day 15 and 85 showed a balanced CD4/CD8 split, and those that grew later tilted toward CD4+. The study found contracting CD4+ clones mainly in CM and EM and contracting CD8+ clones in EMRA. Memory cells collected pre-infection included some clones that later responded, suggesting cross-reactive memory joined.

TCRdb analysed the 5' RACE reads with MiXCR anew, one entry per CDR3 protein. The sample contains 190,000 or so distinct CDR3 sequences, around 21% of which appear only once. This clonotype was seen a handful of times. The antigen is undetermined. V lost 6 bases to trimming and J lost 3 bases, with 14 bases between them. CDR1 and CDR2 from the germline V gene are MNHEY and SVGAGI. The CDR3 totals 14 residues. Sequenced material: PBMCs or a T cell subset sorted from them (not recorded which). The clonotype originates from an adult woman who had mild COVID-19 (a few samples of this study predate the infection). Cell type and time point are not known. The chain uses TRBV6-5 and TRBJ1-1; no reliable D call. CDR3 nucleotides: TGTGCCAGCAGACAATCGGTACGGGACACTGAAGCTTTCTTT. This encodes CASRQSVRDTEAFF.